Below, 21 T cell receptor beta chains from the same sample are listed, as sequenced in a study of spatial heterogeneity in lung cancer. Their antigens remain unidentified. Specified time point: sample taken at primary tumor resection. MiXCR was run by TCRdb on the 5' RACE reads, yielding one entry per CDR3 protein. This table has about 6,000 distinct CDR3 sequences, approximately 7.5% appearing once. General observations from the study: Expanded intratumoral alpha and beta TCR counts tracked tumor mutation counts.

The sample was lung tumor tissue, taken at surgery. The receptors shown here come from a female donor with early-stage non-small cell lung cancer.

In its sample, this clonotype ranks as medium-sized. The V call is TRBV5-1, the J call TRBJ2-3, with D uncertain. This CDR3 has 18 residues. Germline loops: CDR1 SGHRS, CDR2 YFSETQ. V gave up 4 bases and J gave up 0 bases, with 21 bases separating them. The CDR3 spells CASSAFGPKNTSTDTQYF. For the CDR3, the DNA is TGCGCCAGCAGCGCATTTGGACCGAAGAACACTAGCACAGATACGCAGTATTTT.

This clonotype was seen many times. The rearrangement uses TRBV11-1 and TRBJ2-1; 16 bases match TRBD2. Germline CDR1 and CDR2: SGHAT and FQDESV (reference sequence). The V gene end was trimmed by 5 bases and the J gene end by 7 bases; junction bases not matched to a gene: 8. This CDR3 contains 17 residues. In DNA, the CDR3 is TGTGCCAGCAGCCCAACCGGGACTAGCGGGGGGGCAAATGAGCAGTTCTTC. Protein product: CASSPTGTSGGANEQFF.

Turning to this clonotype: A much bigger clone sits one base away, suggesting this may be a read error. The chain is built from TRBV10-3 and TRBJ2-7, with a tentative D call TRBD2 (5 bases). This CDR3 contains 13 residues. Trimming shortened V by 5 bases and J by 2 bases, and 10 bases separated the two germline ends. Germline CDR1 reads ENHRY; CDR2 reads SYGVKD. The CDR3 bases are TGTGCCATCAGTCGGAGGACCACCTACGAGCAGTACTTC. Its translation is CAISRRTTYEQYF.

This clonotype was seen repeatedly, ten times or more. The J gene is TRBJ2-3, the V gene TRBV5-1, with 13 bases identical to TRBD2. Trimming took 4 bases from V and 1 from J; bases not matched to a gene: 3. Looked up from germline, CDR1 is SGHRS and CDR2 is YFSETQ. The CDR3 covers 16 residues. CDR3 residues: CASSAGTSGGTDTQYF. The DNA of the CDR3 is TGCGCCAGCAGCGCGGGGACTAGCGGGGGCACAGATACGCAGTATTTT.

The table lists this clonotype with many counts. CDR3 protein: CASSLRLGGGPLNQPQHF. CDR3 in DNA: TGTGCCAGCAGTTTAAGGTTGGGTGGAGGACCCCTTAATCAGCCCCAGCATTTT. This rearrangement joins TRBV28 to TRBJ1-5; D unclear. This CDR3 region has 18 residues. Germline lookup yields CDR1 MDHEN and CDR2 SYDVKM. With 2 bases removed from V and 4 bases from J, the gap between germline ends came to 21 bases.

This clonotype appeared many times. The chain carries TRBV19 and TRBJ2-2, with TRBD2 matching over 7 bases. The germline CDR1 and CDR2 sequences are LNHDA and SQIVND (reference sequence). J gave up 5 bases and V 0 bases, and 12 bases lay outside the gene matches. The CDR3 is 18 amino acids. The DNA for the CDR3 is TGTGCCAGTAGTATAGACTCGGGCGGGAGTAGACGGACCGGGGAGCTGTTTTTT. Its protein product is CASSIDSGGSRRTGELFF.

At least ten counts were recorded for this clonotype. For the CDR3, the DNA is TGTGCCAGCAGTTATTTCAGACTAGCGGGAGGCCAAAGTGAGCAGTTCTTC. This gives the protein CASSYFRLAGGQSEQFF. V is TRBV28 and J is TRBJ2-1; TRBD2 aligns across 13 bases. The CDR3 covers 17 residues. The V gene's germline CDR1 is MDHEN and CDR2 SYDVKM. The trim removed 4 bases at V and 9 bases at J, leaving 12 bases unmatched.

There are many counts of this clonotype. The genes are TRBV20-1 and TRBJ1-2; D perhaps matches TRBD1 (5 bases). Looked up from germline, CDR1 is DFQATT and CDR2 is SNEGSKA (reference sequence). The CDR3 runs 12 residues. V lost 0 bases and J lost 8, with 10 bases in between. In DNA form, the CDR3 reads TGCAGTGCTAGAGACACGGGGGACGGCTACACCTTC. Translation: CSARDTGDGYTF.

This clonotype was recorded at least ten times. The V gene is TRBV3-1, the J gene TRBJ1-2; 8 bases match TRBD1. Trimming at V came to 6 bases and at J to 6 bases, leaving 15 bases not matched to a gene. In germline, CDR1 is LGHDT, CDR2 YNNKEL (reference sequence). CDR3 length equals 16 residues. CDR3 in amino acids: CASRGGDRYPYHGYTF. In DNA form, the CDR3 reads TGTGCCAGCAGAGGGGGGGACAGGTACCCCTACCATGGCTACACCTTC.

This clonotype was detected ten times or more. The chain has TRBV11-1 and TRBJ2-2; 8 nucleotides line up with TRBD1. J was trimmed by 4 bases and V by 3 bases; bases with no gene match: 7. The CDR3 length is 16 residues. Germline V gene data show CDR1 as SGHAT and CDR2 as FQDESV (reference sequence). The CDR3 DNA reads as TGTGCCAGCAGCTTTGGGGCAGGGGGCAGCACCGGGGAGCTGTTTTTT. Translation: CASSFGAGGSTGELFF. The full variable domain, with the rest looked up from reference TRBV11-1 and TRBJ2-2, is EAEVAQSPRYKITEKSQAVAFWCDPISGHATLYWYRQILGQGPELLVQFQDESVVDDSQLPKDRFSAERLKGVDSTLKIQPAELGDSAMYLCASSFGAGGSTGELFFGEGSRLTVL.

The genes are TRBV20-1 and TRBJ2-5; no reliable D call. CDR1 and CDR2 (germline): DFQATT, SNEGSKA (reference sequence). Trimming removed 6 bases at V and 5 bases at J, with 19 bases between. The CDR3 is 14 amino acids. The CDR3 DNA is TGCAGTGCCCGCATACCCCTGGGATGGGAGACCCAGTACTTC. It is translated as CSARIPLGWETQYF.

This clonotype has at least ten counts. The J gene is TRBJ1-1, the V gene TRBV12-3 or TRBV12-4; D possibly corresponds to TRBD1 (6 bases). V shed 5 bases and J shed 5 bases, with 21 bases lying between them. The CDR3 is 16 amino acids. The CDR3 here is CASSPPTGGGGTEAFF. The CDR3 DNA reads as TGTGCCAGCAGTCCGCCGACGGGGGGAGGGGGGACTGAAGCTTTCTTT.

This clonotype was seen ten or more times. V gene TRBV7-9 combines with J gene TRBJ1-4, with 7 bases identical to TRBD1. The CDR3 runs to 14 residues. V lost 5 bases to trimming and J lost 3 bases; unmatched junction nucleotides: 3. The germline V gene encodes CDR1 SEHNR and CDR2 FQNEAQ (reference sequence). CDR3 bases: TGTGCCAGCAGCCCCGACAGGGCTAATGAAAAACTGTTTTTT. Residues: CASSPDRANEKLFF.

This clonotype was seen repeatedly, ten times or more. The chain uses TRBV7-2 and TRBJ2-1; 9 nucleotides agree with TRBD2. CDR3 length: 14 amino acids. Trimming cost V 1 base and J 6 bases; bases outside gene matches: 1. In germline, CDR1 is SGHTA, CDR2 FQGNSA. Here the CDR3 reads CASSLERGVNEQFF. CDR3 DNA: TGTGCCAGCAGCTTAGAGCGGGGGGTCAATGAGCAGTTCTTC.

This clonotype has ten or more counts. This chain links TRBV9 with TRBJ1-6; D ambiguous. Trimming shortened V by 5 bases and J by 0 bases, and 6 bases separated the two germline ends. There are 14 residues in the CDR3. Germline CDR1 SGDLS, CDR2 YYNGEE. DNA of the CDR3: TGTGCCAGCAGTGGGAGCTCCTATAATTCACCCCTCCACTTT. This sequence encodes CASSGSSYNSPLHF. The full variable domain, in which reference TRBV9 and TRBJ1-6 provide the parts outside the CDR3, is DSGVTQTPKHLITATGQRVTLRCSPRSGDLSVYWYQQSLDQGLQFLIQYYNGEERAKGNILERFSAQQFPDLHSELNLSSLELGDSALYFCASSGSSYNSPLHFGNGTRLTVT.

There are many counts of this clonotype. The CDR3 spells CSARAGPADDEQYF. The CDR3 DNA sequence: TGCAGTGCTAGAGCGGGGCCGGCAGACGACGAGCAGTACTTC. The chain carries TRBV20-1 and TRBJ2-7; D is possibly TRBD1 or TRBD2 (5 bases each). The CDR3 has 14 amino acids. Per the germline V gene, CDR1 is DFQATT and CDR2 is SNEGSKA (reference sequence). Trimming took 1 base from V and 5 from J, leaving 15 bases between them.

This clonotype was seen many times. This chain uses TRBV7-9 with TRBJ2-7, with unresolved D. The length of the CDR3 is 12 residues. With 5 bases removed from V and 3 bases from J, the gap between germline ends came to 8 bases. CDR1 is SEHNR and CDR2 is FQNEAQ in the germline V gene (reference sequence). Here the CDR3 DNA reads TGTGCCAGCAGCCAATCAGTCTACGAGCAGTACTTC. Translation gives CASSQSVYEQYF.

This clonotype was recorded at least ten times. The chain employs TRBV6-5 and TRBJ2-1; D is unclear. CDR1 and CDR2 (germline): MNHEY, SVGAGI. Trimming stripped 2 bases from V and 7 bases from J, with 18 bases between. There are 16 residues in the CDR3. The CDR3 region is CASSYLRTDGRNEQFF. In nucleotides, the CDR3 is TGTGCCAGCAGTTACCTCCGGACCGACGGGCGGAATGAGCAGTTCTTC.

This clonotype occurred many times. This rearrangement joins TRBV20-1 to TRBJ2-3; 8 bases line up with TRBD2. The V gene end was trimmed by 0 bases and the J gene end by 4 bases; junction bases not matched to a gene: 9. The CDR3 covers 16 residues. Germline CDR1 reads DFQATT; CDR2 reads SNEGSKA (reference sequence). The chain's CDR3 is CSARDLLAGMADTQYF. In nucleotides, the CDR3 is TGCAGTGCTAGAGATTTGCTAGCGGGCATGGCAGATACGCAGTATTTT.

This clonotype was observed many times. The chain carries TRBV7-8 and TRBJ2-5, with 7 positions matching TRBD1. The CDR3 has 10 residues. Germline loops: CDR1 SGHVS, CDR2 FQNEAQ. DNA for the CDR3: TGTGCAACAGGGGAAGAGACCCAGTACTTC. This encodes CATGEETQYF. Full variable domain (rest looked up from reference TRBV7-8 and TRBJ2-5): GAGVSQSPRYKVAKRGQDVALRCDPISGHVSLFWYQQALGQGPEFLTYFQNEAQLDKSGLPSDRFFAERPEGSVSTLKIQRTQQEDSAVYLCATGEETQYFGPGTRLLVL.

This clonotype occurred many times. The chain couples TRBV18 to TRBJ2-7; 10 nucleotides match TRBD1. V lost 0 bases, J lost 5 bases, and 4 bases stayed unmatched. The CDR3 runs 15 residues. Per germline, CDR1 KGHSH and CDR2 LQKENI. The CDR3 spells CASSPPGTGAHEQYF. CDR3 nucleotide sequence: TGTGCCAGCTCACCACCCGGGACAGGGGCGCACGAGCAGTACTTC.